Sequencing of this T cell receptor (beta chain) was carried out in a study of Ad26.COV2.S vaccination and SARS-CoV-2 variants. Study as a whole: As a participant in COV1001, the donor was in the Ad26.COV2.S trial arm. Recipients of Ad26.COV2.S got it intramuscularly, once or twice 56 days apart. Study-wide results and caveats: Reportedly, spike-specific CD8+ and CD4+ T cell responses achieved substantial breadth once vaccination had taken place.

Trimming took 2 bases from V and 4 from J, leaving 9 bases between them. CDR3 length: 13 amino acids. Germline V gene lookup returns CDR1 SGHRS and CDR2 YFSETQ. On this clone itself: Its antigen is not known.

Assay used: immunoSEQ multiplex PCR; TCRdb lists only in-frame clones, some missing. The table records roughly 460,000 clones, about 89% of them present only once. Described treatment: roughly 19 received Ad26.COV2.S at low or high dose, single or two shots; about 5 received placebo; per-sample allocation not given. Each sample was drawn 63 days after the first injection (of vaccine or placebo). This receptor was taken from a person between 18 and 59 years old who received the Ad26.COV2.S COVID-19 vaccine or a placebo. Sequencing was performed on peripheral blood, taken in a trial of Ad26.COV2.S vaccine versus placebo. This chain links TRBV5-1 with TRBJ1-1; D ambiguous. The CDR3 region has the DNA TGCGCCAGCAGCTTTAACAAGGCCACTGAAGCTTTCTTT. Translation: CASSFNKATEAFF. Supplemented by reference TRBV5-1 and TRBJ1-1, the full variable domain reads KAGVTQTPRYLIKTRGQQVTLSCSPISGHRSVSWYQQTPGQGLQFLFEYFSETQRNKGNFPGRFSGRQFSNSRSEMNVSTLELGDSALYLCASSFNKATEAFFGQGTRLTVV.